Below are 5 T cell receptor beta chains sequenced from a single sample in a study of CD8+ T cells in alopecia areata. Sequencing relied on a cDNA template that was reverse transcribed from extracted RNA. Only in-frame clones appear in the TCRdb table, and some are missing; sequencing was by immunoSEQ multiplex PCR. The sample carries about 180,000 clones, around 51% recorded once. Documented treatment: oral pan-JAK inhibitor, 5-10 mg twice daily. Sample: CD8+ T cells sorted from blood, taken at week 52, from a patient treated with tofacitinib. These receptors were collected from a human donor with alopecia areata.

This clone turned up a few times. J is TRBJ2-7 and V is TRBV7-9; D call uncertain. Trimming pared 4 bases from V and 2 bases from J, leaving 12 bases between. The CDR3 runs 14 residues. Per germline, CDR1 SEHNR and CDR2 FQNEAQ (reference sequence). The CDR3 DNA is TGTGCCAGCAGCTCCTACAGAGGAACCTACGAGCAGTACTTC. Protein product: CASSSYRGTYEQYF.

The DNA of the CDR3 is TGTGCCAGCAGCCCCTCGCCCGGGACAGGGCTCAGTGGCTACACCTTC. It encodes CASSPSPGTGLSGYTF. J is TRBJ1-2 and V is TRBV13; TRBD1 agrees at 9 bases. Per germline, CDR1 PRHDT and CDR2 FYEKMQ (reference sequence). The CDR3 totals 16 residues. The V segment lost 5 bases and the J segment 7 bases; nucleotides outside the gene matches: 14.

This clone occurred a few times. V is TRBV5-6 and J is TRBJ2-1; possible D gene TRBD1, 6 bases. The ends were cut back, 1 base at V and 3 bases at J, with 8 bases in the middle. This CDR3 contains 14 residues. Germline V gene lookup returns CDR1 SGHDT and CDR2 YYEEEE. CDR3 nucleotide sequence: TGTGCCAGCAGCTTGAGGGACAACTACAATGAGCAGTTCTTC. Translating gives CASSLRDNYNEQFF.

The chain has TRBV7-8 and TRBJ2-7; no clear D. Looked up from germline, CDR1 is SGHVS and CDR2 is FQNEAQ. V lost 1 base to trimming and J lost 3 bases, with 7 bases between them. The CDR3 runs 13 residues. The CDR3, as DNA: TGTGCCAGCAGCTTAGAGGTTGGCTACGAGCAGTACTTC. It is translated as CASSLEVGYEQYF.

V gene TRBV30 combines with J gene TRBJ1-5, with D possibly TRBD1 on 5 matching bases. Trimming shortened V by 5 bases and J by 4 bases, and 12 bases separated the two germline ends. The germline CDR1 and CDR2 sequences are GTSNPN and SVGIG (reference sequence). The CDR3 loop spans 13 amino acids. CDR3: CAWDEEGNQPQHF. CDR3 nucleotides: TGTGCCTGGGATGAGGAGGGGAATCAGCCCCAGCATTTT. The entire variable domain, with the rest obtained from reference TRBV30 and TRBJ1-5, is as follows: SQTIHQWPATLVQPVGSPLSLECTVEGTSNPNLYWYRQAAGRGLQLLFYSVGIGQISSEVPQNLSASRPQDRQFILSSKKLLLSDSGFYLCAWDEEGNQPQHFGDGTRLSIL.